A selection of T cell receptor beta chains follows, all from one sample in a study of T cells in Graves' hyperthyroidism and ophthalmopathy. TCRdb re-called the multiplex PCR reads through MiXCR, storing one row per CDR3 protein. Of about 610,000 distinct CDR3 sequences detected, around 16% appear once; the ten largest clones hold around 3.5%. The sample taken for sequencing was blood. Receptors originate from a woman aged 40 to 50 with Graves' ophthalmopathy. Both conserved end residues are part of each CDR3. Rows may omit the clone size; those that give it use once, few, many or a size class.

clone size,J gene,V gene,CDR3 protein
many,TRBJ2-1,TRBV11-3,CASSLGQLNSNEQFF
-,TRBJ2-5,TRBV5-6,CASSLLGAAPQETQYF
many,TRBJ1-3,TRBV3-1,CASSLQSSGSGNTIYF
many,TRBJ2-1,TRBV28,CASSLRRRDYEQFF
many,TRBJ2-1,TRBV11-1,CASSLSGLAGHNEQFF
-,TRBJ2-3,TRBV5-1,CASRNRTGLDDTQYF
many,TRBJ1-1,TRBV11-2,CASSLGRAEAFF
many,TRBJ1-4,TRBV30,CAWSPRYTRSPAGKLFF
many,TRBJ2-2,TRBV5-1,CASSLVPQGSNTGELFF
many,TRBJ2-5,TRBV28,CASSLDRGPETQYF
many,TRBJ2-1,TRBV4-1,CASSQGPTVGQFF
many,TRBJ2-1,TRBV20-1,CSAREALNEQFF
many,TRBJ2-1,TRBV6-1,CASRPQGALGNEQFF
many,TRBJ2-1,TRBV10-1,CASSEYRAPYNEQFF
many,TRBJ2-1,TRBV7-9,CASSLEWDFYNEQFF
-,TRBJ2-1,TRBV9,CASSAGPNPFSSYNEQFF
many,TRBJ2-1,TRBV2,CASSGRTGGSYNEQFF
many,TRBJ2-3,TRBV5-1,CASSLPGAQPDTQYF
-,TRBJ2-1,TRBV7-9,CASSLARASGRGGRPNNEQFF
many,TRBJ2-1,TRBV20-1,CSASAYNEQFF
many,TRBJ1-5,TRBV3-1,CASSHPGPNQPQHF